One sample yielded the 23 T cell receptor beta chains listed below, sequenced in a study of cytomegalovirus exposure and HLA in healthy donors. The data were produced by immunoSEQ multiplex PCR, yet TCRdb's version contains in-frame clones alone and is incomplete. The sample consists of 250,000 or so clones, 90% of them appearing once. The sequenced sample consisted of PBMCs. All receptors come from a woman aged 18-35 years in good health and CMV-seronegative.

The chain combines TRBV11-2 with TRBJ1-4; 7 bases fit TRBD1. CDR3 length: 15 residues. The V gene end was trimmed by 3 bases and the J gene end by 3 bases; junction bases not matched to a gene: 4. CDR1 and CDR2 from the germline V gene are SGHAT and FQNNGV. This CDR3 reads CASSFTTGPNEKLFF. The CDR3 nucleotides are TGTGCCAGCAGCTTCACGACAGGGCCTAATGAAAAACTGTTTTTT.

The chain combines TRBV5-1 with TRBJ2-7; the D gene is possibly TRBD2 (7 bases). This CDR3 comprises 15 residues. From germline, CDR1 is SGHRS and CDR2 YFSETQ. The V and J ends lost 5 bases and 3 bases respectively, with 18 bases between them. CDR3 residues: CASSGGADSDYEQYV. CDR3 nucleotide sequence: TGCGCCAGCAGTGGGGGGGCCGACAGCGACTACGAGCAGTACGTC.

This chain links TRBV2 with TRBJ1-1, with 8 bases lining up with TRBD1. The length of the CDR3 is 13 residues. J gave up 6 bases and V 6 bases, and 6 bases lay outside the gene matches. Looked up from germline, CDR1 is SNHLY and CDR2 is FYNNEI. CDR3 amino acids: CASRWTGRAEAFF. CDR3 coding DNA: TGTGCCAGCAGATGGACAGGGAGGGCTGAAGCTTTCTTT.

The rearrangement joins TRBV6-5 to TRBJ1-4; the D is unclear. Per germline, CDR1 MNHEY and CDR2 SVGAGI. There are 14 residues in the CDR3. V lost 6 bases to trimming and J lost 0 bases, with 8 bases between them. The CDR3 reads CASRSSATNEKLFF. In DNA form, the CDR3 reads TGTGCCAGCAGGTCAAGCGCAACTAATGAAAAACTGTTTTTT.

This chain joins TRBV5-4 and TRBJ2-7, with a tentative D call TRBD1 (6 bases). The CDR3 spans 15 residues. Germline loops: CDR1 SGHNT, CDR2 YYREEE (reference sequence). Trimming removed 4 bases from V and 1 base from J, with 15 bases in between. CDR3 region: CASSRRGSSSYEQYV. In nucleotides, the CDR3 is TGTGCCAGCAGCCGCAGGGGTAGTTCATCCTACGAGCAGTACGTC.

The CDR3 DNA reads TGCGCCAGCAGCTTGCACCCCCAGGGGCCCCTCGGCACAGATACGCAGTATTTT. Encoded protein: CASSLHPQGPLGTDTQYF. This chain uses TRBV5-1 with TRBJ2-3, with D possibly TRBD1 on 6 matching bases. The CDR3 length is 18 residues. Germline CDR1 reads SGHRS; CDR2 reads YFSETQ. Trimming left V 1 base short and J 1 base short, with 19 bases between.

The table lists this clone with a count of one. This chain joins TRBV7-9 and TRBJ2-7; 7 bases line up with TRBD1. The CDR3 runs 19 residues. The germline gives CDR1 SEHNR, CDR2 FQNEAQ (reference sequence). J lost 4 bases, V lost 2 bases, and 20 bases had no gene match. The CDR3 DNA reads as TGTGCCAGCAGCTTAACATACGACCCGGACAGGAGAATTGGGTACGAGCAGTACTTC. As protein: CASSLTYDPDRRIGYEQYF. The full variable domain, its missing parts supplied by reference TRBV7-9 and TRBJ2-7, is DTGVSQNPRHKITKRGQNVTFRCDPISEHNRLYWYRQTLGQGPEFLTYFQNEAQLEKSRLLSDRFSAERPKGSFSTLEIQRTEQGDSAMYLCASSLTYDPDRRIGYEQYFGPGTRLTVT.

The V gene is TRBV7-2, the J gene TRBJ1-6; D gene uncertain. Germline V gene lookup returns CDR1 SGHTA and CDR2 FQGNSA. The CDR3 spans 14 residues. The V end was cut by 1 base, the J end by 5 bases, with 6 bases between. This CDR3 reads CASSLGLDNSPLHF. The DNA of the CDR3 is TGTGCCAGCAGCTTAGGTCTAGATAATTCACCCCTCCACTTT.

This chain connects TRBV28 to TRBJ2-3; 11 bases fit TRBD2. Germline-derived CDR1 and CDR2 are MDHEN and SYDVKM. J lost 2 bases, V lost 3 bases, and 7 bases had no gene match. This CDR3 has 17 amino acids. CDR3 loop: CASSFRLAGISTDTQYF. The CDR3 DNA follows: TGTGCCAGCAGTTTCAGACTAGCGGGGATATCCACAGATACGCAGTATTTT.

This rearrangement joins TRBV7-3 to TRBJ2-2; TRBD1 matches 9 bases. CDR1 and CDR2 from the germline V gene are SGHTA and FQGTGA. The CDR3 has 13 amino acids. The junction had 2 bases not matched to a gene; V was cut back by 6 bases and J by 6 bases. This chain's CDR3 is CASRRQGAGELFF. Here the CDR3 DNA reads TGTGCCAGCAGACGACAGGGGGCCGGGGAGCTGTTTTTT.

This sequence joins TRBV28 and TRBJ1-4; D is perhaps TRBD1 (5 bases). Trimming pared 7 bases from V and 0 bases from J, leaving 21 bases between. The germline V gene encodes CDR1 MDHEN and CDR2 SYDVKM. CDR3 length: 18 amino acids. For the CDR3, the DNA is TGTGCCAGCACCATGTTCAAGCACCAGGGCGCAACTAATGAAAAACTGTTTTTT. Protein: CASTMFKHQGATNEKLFF.

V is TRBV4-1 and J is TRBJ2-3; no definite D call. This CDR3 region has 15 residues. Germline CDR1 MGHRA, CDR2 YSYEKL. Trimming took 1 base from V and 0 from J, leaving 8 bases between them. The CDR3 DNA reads TGCGCCAGCAGCCAAGGCGGCAGCAGCACAGATACGCAGTATTTT. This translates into CASSQGGSSTDTQYF.

The CDR3 region is CAISGGTSGGGELFF. In nucleotides, the CDR3 is TGTGCCATCAGTGGTGGGACTAGCGGGGGCGGGGAGCTGTTTTTT. The gene calls are TRBV10-3 and TRBJ2-2; the match to TRBD2 covers 14 bases. Germline CDR1 reads ENHRY; CDR2 reads SYGVKD. Trimming cost V 4 bases and J 7 bases; bases outside gene matches: 2. CDR3 length equals 15 residues.

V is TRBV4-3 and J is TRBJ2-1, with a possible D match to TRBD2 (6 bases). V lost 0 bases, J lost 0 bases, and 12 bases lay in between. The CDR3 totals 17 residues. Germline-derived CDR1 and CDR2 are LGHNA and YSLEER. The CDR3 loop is CASSQDSGASSYNEQFF. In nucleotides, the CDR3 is TGCGCCAGCAGCCAAGATAGCGGTGCGAGCTCCTACAATGAGCAGTTCTTC.

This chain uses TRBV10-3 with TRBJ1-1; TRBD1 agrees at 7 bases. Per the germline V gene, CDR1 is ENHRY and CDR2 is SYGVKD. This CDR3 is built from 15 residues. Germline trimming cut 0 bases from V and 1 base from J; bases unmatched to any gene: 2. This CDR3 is CAISESDRKNTEAFF. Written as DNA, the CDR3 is TGTGCCATCAGTGAGTCGGACAGGAAGAACACTGAAGCTTTCTTT.

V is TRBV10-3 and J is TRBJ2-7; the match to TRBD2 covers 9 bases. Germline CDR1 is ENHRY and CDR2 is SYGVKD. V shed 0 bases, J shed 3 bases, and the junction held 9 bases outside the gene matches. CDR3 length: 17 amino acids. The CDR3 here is CAISESPPSGGFYEQYV. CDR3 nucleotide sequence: TGTGCCATCAGTGAGTCCCCCCCCAGCGGGGGGTTCTACGAGCAGTACGTC.

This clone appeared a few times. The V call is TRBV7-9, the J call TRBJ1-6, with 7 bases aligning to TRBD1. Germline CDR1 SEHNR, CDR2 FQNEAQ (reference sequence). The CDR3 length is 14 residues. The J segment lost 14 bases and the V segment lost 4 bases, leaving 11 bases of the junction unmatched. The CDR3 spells CASSSGQFFPALHF. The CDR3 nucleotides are TGTGCCAGCAGCTCGGGACAGTTCTTTCCGGCCCTCCACTTT. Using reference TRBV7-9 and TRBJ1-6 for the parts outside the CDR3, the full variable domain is DTGVSQNPRHKITKRGQNVTFRCDPISEHNRLYWYRQTLGQGPEFLTYFQNEAQLEKSRLLSDRFSAERPKGSFSTLEIQRTEQGDSAMYLCASSSGQFFPALHFGNGTRLTVT.

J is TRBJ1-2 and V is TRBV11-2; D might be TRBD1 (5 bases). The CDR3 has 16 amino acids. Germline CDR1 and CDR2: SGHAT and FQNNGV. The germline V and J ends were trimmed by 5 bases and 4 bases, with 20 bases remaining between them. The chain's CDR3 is CASSPYQGVLTYGYTF. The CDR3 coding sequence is TGTGCCAGCAGCCCTTATCAAGGGGTCCTCACCTATGGCTACACCTTC.

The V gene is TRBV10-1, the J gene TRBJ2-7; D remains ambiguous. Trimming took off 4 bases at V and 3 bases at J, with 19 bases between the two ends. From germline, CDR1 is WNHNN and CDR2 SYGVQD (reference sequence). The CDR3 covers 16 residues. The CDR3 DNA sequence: TGCGCCAGCAGTGGGTATCCTCTGGTAAGGAACTACGAGCAGTACGTC. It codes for CASSGYPLVRNYEQYV.

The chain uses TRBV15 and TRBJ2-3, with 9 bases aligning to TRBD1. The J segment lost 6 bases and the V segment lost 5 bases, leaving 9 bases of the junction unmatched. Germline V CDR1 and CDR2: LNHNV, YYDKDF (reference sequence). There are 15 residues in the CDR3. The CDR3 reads CATSPEQGAWDTQYF. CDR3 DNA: TGTGCCACCAGCCCGGAACAGGGGGCCTGGGATACGCAGTATTTT.

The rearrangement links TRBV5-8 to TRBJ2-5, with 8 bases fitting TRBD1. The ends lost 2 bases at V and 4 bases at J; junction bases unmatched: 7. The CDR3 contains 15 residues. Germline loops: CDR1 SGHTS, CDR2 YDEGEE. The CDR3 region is CASSLIFGQGETQYF. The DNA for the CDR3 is TGTGCCAGCAGCTTAATATTCGGACAGGGAGAGACCCAGTACTTC.

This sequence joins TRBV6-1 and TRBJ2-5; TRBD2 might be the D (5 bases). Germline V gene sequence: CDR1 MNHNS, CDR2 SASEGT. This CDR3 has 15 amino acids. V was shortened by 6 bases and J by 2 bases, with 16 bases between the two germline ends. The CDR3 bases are TGTGCCAGCAGATGGGAAGGGAGCCAACAAGAGACCCAGTACTTC. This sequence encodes CASRWEGSQQETQYF.

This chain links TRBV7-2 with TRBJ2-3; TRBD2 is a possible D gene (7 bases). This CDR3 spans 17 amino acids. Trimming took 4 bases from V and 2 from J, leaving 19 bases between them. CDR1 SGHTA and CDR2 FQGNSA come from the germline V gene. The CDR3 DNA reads TGTGCCAGCAGCTACCTATGGGGGGGCTCCCCCACAGATACGCAGTATTTT. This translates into CASSYLWGGSPTDTQYF.